This is a list of T cell receptor beta chains from one sample in a study of cytomegalovirus exposure and HLA in healthy donors. Profiling relied on immunoSEQ multiplex PCR, and the TCRdb table lists in-frame clones only, not all of them. Of about 52,000 clones in the sample, around 70% were seen once. The specimen sequenced was PBMCs. The receptor set was obtained from a woman between 50 and 59 years old in good health and CMV-seronegative. CDR3s include the opening cysteine and the closing phenylalanine or tryptophan. A D gene is named only where the DNA matches it firmly. Clone sizes are given selectively: once, few, many, or a class where the clone is expanded.

size	V	J	D	length	CDR3	DNA
few	TRBV28	TRBJ2-7	TRBD1	12	CASNLQGNEQYF	TGTGCCAGCAACCTACAGGGGAACGAGCAGTACTTC
-	TRBV11-2	TRBJ1-1	TRBD1	13	CASNPTGGPEAFF	TGTGCCAGCAACCCCACAGGGGGACCTGAAGCTTTCTTT
few	TRBV5-1	TRBJ1-1	TRBD1	13	CASSSNRGPEAFF	TGCGCCAGCAGCTCGAACAGGGGGCCCGAAGCTTTCTTT
-	TRBV18	TRBJ2-3	TRBD2	16	CASSLGLAGYTDTQYF	TGTGCCAGCTCACTGGGACTAGCGGGGTACACAGATACGCAGTATTTT
-	TRBV7-9	TRBJ2-2	-	10	CARGPGELFF	TGTGCCAGGGGGCCCGGGGAGCTGTTTTTT
few	TRBV7-9	TRBJ1-5	-	13	CASSLRENQPQHF	TGTGCCAGCAGCTTAAGGGAGAATCAGCCCCAGCATTTT
-	TRBV6-6	TRBJ1-2	-	15	CASSYSVGINYGYTF	TGTGCCAGCAGTTACTCGGTCGGGATTAACTATGGCTACACCTTC
-	TRBV5-1	TRBJ2-7	TRBD1	15	CASSLGGQERHEQYF	TGCGCCAGCAGCCTGGGGGGACAGGAGCGGCACGAGCAGTACTTC
few	TRBV5-1	TRBJ2-3	TRBD2	16	CASSRGLAGGTDTQYF	TGCGCCAGCAGCCGCGGACTAGCGGGAGGTACAGATACGCAGTATTTT
few	TRBV30	TRBJ2-7	-	15	CAWSSQGKETYEQYF	TGTGCCTGGAGTTCCCAGGGGAAAGAGACCTACGAGCAGTACTTC
-	TRBV5-6	TRBJ1-5	-	16	CASSLGLGGGFEAQHF	TGTGCCAGCAGCTTGGGCTTGGGGGGGGGTTTCGAGGCCCAGCATTTT
few	TRBV7-2	TRBJ2-7	-	13	CASSIQLAGEQYF	TGTGCCAGCAGCATTCAACTCGCGGGGGAGCAGTACTTC
once	TRBV7-2	TRBJ2-4	TRBD1	13	CASSLTGDNIQYF	TGTGCCAGCAGCTTAACAGGGGATAACATTCAGTACTTC
-	TRBV5-1	TRBJ2-5	TRBD1	16	CASSATPGTVGETQYF	TGCGCCAGCAGCGCAACTCCCGGGACAGTTGGGGAGACCCAGTACTTC
-	TRBV7-3	TRBJ1-1	TRBD1	17	CASSLTGTGHMNTEAFF	TGTGCCAGCAGCTTAACAGGGACAGGGCACATGAACACTGAAGCTTTCTTT
-	TRBV7-9	TRBJ2-7	-	15	CASSLEVSPSHEQYF	TGTGCCAGCAGCTTGGAGGTGAGCCCTTCCCACGAGCAGTACTTC
-	TRBV27	TRBJ2-5	TRBD1	15	CASSHHGDRQETQYF	TGTGCCAGCAGCCATCACGGGGACAGACAAGAGACCCAGTACTTC
-	TRBV19	TRBJ2-1	-	12	CASRGNYNEQFF	TGTGCCAGTCGAGGGAATTACAATGAGCAGTTCTTC
-	TRBV11-2	TRBJ2-7	TRBD1	13	CASGSGTGGEQYF	TGTGCCAGCGGCTCCGGGACAGGGGGCGAGCAGTACTTC
-	TRBV5-6	TRBJ2-2	TRBD1	16	CASSRVGTGNTGELFF	TGTGCCAGCAGCCGCGTTGGGACAGGGAACACCGGGGAGCTGTTTTTT
-	TRBV11-1	TRBJ2-5	-	13	CASRAGGLETQYF	TGTGCCAGCAGAGCCGGGGGGCTCGAGACCCAGTACTTC
-	TRBV27	TRBJ2-1	-	15	CASSRRQGTHNEQFF	TGTGCCAGCTCAAGGCGGCAGGGAACCCACAATGAGCAGTTCTTC
once	TRBV7-6	TRBJ2-7	-	15	CASSLAVQGYDEQYF	TGTGCCAGCAGCTTAGCGGTGCAGGGGTACGACGAGCAGTACTTC
-	TRBV7-9	TRBJ2-3	-	13	CASSLAGADTQYF	TGTGCCAGCAGCTTAGCGGGAGCGGATACGCAGTATTTT
-	TRBV5-1	TRBJ1-4	-	14	CASSLSVAGEKLFF	TGCGCCAGTTCACTATCAGTGGCGGGGGAAAAACTGTTTTTT
-	TRBV11-2	TRBJ2-3	-	13	CASRAGAGDTQYF	TGTGCCAGCAGGGCGGGGGCTGGTGATACGCAGTATTTT
-	TRBV4-1	TRBJ1-1	TRBD1	16	CASSQEELRTGDRAFF	TGCGCCAGCAGCCAAGAGGAGCTAAGGACAGGGGATAGAGCTTTCTTT
-	TRBV6-5	TRBJ2-3	TRBD1	15	CASSLGTGPTDTQYF	TGTGCCAGCAGCCTCGGGACAGGACCCACAGATACGCAGTATTTT
-	TRBV5-4	TRBJ1-6	-	16	CASSLGRPQTDSPLHF	TGTGCCAGCAGCTTGGGCAGGCCCCAAACGGATTCACCCCTCCACTTT
-	TRBV5-1	TRBJ2-7	TRBD2	16	CASSYGTSGSSYEQYF	TGCGCCAGCAGCTACGGAACTAGCGGGAGCTCCTACGAGCAGTACTTC
-	TRBV9	TRBJ1-5	-	13	CASSVEGGQPQHF	TGTGCCAGCAGCGTAGAGGGAGGGCAGCCCCAGCATTTT
few	TRBV7-8	TRBJ1-4	-	13	CASKESWDEKLFF	TGTGCCAGCAAGGAGTCCTGGGATGAAAAACTGTTTTTT
-	TRBV28	TRBJ1-2	-	14	CASSGTGTSFIYTF	TGTGCCAGCAGTGGAACCGGGACATCTTTTATCTACACCTTC
-	TRBV30	TRBJ2-7	TRBD1	14	CAWSVGDRGYEQYF	TGTGCCTGGAGTGTTGGGGACAGGGGGTACGAGCAGTACTTC
-	TRBV6-6	TRBJ2-7	TRBD2	15	CASTQVGTRLYEQYF	TGTGCCAGCACTCAAGTAGGGACTAGGCTCTACGAGCAGTACTTC
-	TRBV25-1	TRBJ1-2	-	12	CASSGTAYGYTF	TGTGCCAGCAGTGGAACTGCTTATGGCTACACCTTC
-	TRBV4-1	TRBJ1-1	-	13	CASSHEWEGEAFF	TGCGCCAGCAGCCACGAGTGGGAGGGGGAAGCTTTCTTT
-	TRBV19	TRBJ1-1	TRBD1	13	CASSPTDRGTAFF	TGTGCCAGTAGTCCGACGGACAGGGGAACAGCTTTCTTT
-	TRBV19	TRBJ1-5	-	15	CASSIARQSNQPQHF	TGTGCCAGTAGTATAGCGAGACAGTCCAATCAGCCCCAGCATTTT
-	TRBV7-9	TRBJ2-5	-	15	CASSLSLAPSETQYF	TGTGCCAGCAGCTTATCGCTAGCCCCGTCGGAGACCCAGTACTTC
-	TRBV4-3	TRBJ2-1	TRBD1	14	CASSQGQGAEEQFF	TGCGCCAGCAGCCAAGGACAGGGGGCGGAGGAGCAGTTCTTC
-	TRBV30	TRBJ1-5	TRBD1	16	CAWSRTGRVGHQPQHF	TGTGCCTGGAGTAGGACAGGTCGAGTGGGTCATCAGCCCCAGCATTTT
-	TRBV9	TRBJ2-2	TRBD1	14	CASSSQGAPGELFF	TGTGCCAGCAGTTCACAGGGGGCCCCCGGGGAGCTGTTTTTT
-	TRBV9	TRBJ1-2	TRBD1	15	CASSVGTGGAGGYTF	TGTGCCAGCAGCGTTGGGACAGGGGGCGCCGGGGGCTACACCTTC
-	TRBV6-6	TRBJ1-2	TRBD1	13	CASSTGGHYGYTF	TGTGCCAGCAGTACAGGGGGCCACTATGGCTACACCTTC
few	TRBV5-8	TRBJ1-2	-	13	CASSFSGSDGYTF	TGTGCCAGCAGCTTTTCGGGGTCGGATGGCTACACCTTC
-	TRBV5-1	TRBJ2-3	TRBD2	17	CASSTIGTSKSTDTQYF	TGCGCCAGCAGCACAATCGGGACTAGTAAAAGCACAGATACGCAGTATTTT
-	TRBV27	TRBJ1-4	TRBD1	13	CASSRQGGEKLFF	TGTGCCAGCAGTCGACAGGGTGGGGAAAAACTGTTTTTT
few	TRBV19	TRBJ1-3	-	16	CASTQDSSLSGNTIYF	TGTGCCAGTACCCAGGACAGCAGCCTCTCTGGAAACACCATATATTTT
few	TRBV5-1	TRBJ2-1	TRBD2	14	CASSSGTNLNEQFF	TGCGCCAGCAGCTCCGGGACTAACCTCAATGAGCAGTTCTTC
few	TRBV6-5	TRBJ1-4	-	14	CASSSGIEDEKLFF	TGTGCCAGCAGTTCAGGGATCGAGGATGAAAAACTGTTTTTT
once	TRBV10-3	TRBJ2-3	-	14	CAHQSQTSTDTQYF	TGTGCCCATCAATCCCAGACTAGCACAGATACGCAGTATTTT